One and the same sample provided the 5 T cell receptor beta chains below, sequenced in a study of T cell clonality in common variable immunodeficiency. Clones were sequenced by immunoSEQ multiplex PCR, and TCRdb holds only the in-frame ones, with some missing. The profile covers 40,000 to 60,000 clones, none occurring a single time. Sequencing was carried out using peripheral blood mononuclear cells. These receptors were taken from a person aged 18 to 75 in good health.

This clone has a count of ten or more. The DNA ends 3 residues before the CDR3 does, and the rest of the CDR3 is filled in from the germline J gene. The J gene is TRBJ2-2, the V gene TRBV4-1; 11 nucleotides match TRBD1. Per the germline V gene, CDR1 is MGHRA and CDR2 is YSYEKL. The V segment lost 4 bases and the J segment 5 bases; nucleotides outside the gene matches: 3. CDR3 size: 15 residues. CDR3 DNA, as far as it was read: TGCGCCAGCAGCCGGGGACAGGGGGGAACCGGGGAG. Amino acids: CASSRGQGGTGE. The whole CDR3 reads CASSRGQGGTGELFF.

The table lists this clone with many counts. The sequence runs out 3 residues before the end of the CDR3; the remainder is reconstructed from the germline J gene. This chain uses TRBV7-2 with TRBJ2-7; possible D gene TRBD2, 6 bases. Germline loops: CDR1 SGHTA, CDR2 FQGNSA. CDR3 size: 14 residues. Trimming removed 0 bases from V and 3 bases from J, with 9 bases in between. The CDR3 is CASSLARGNYEQYF. The DNA read from the CDR3 is TGTGCCAGCAGCTTAGCGCGGGGCAACTACGAG.

Of note for this clone: From the germline J gene comes the end of the CDR3, since the read stops 3 residues before it. This chain links TRBV10-3 with TRBJ1-6; the match to TRBD1 covers 10 bases. The CDR3 covers 12 residues. With V trimmed by 8 bases and J by 10 bases, 2 bases remained unmatched. CDR1 and CDR2 from the germline V gene are ENHRY and SYGVKD. The sequenced part of the CDR3 DNA is TGTGCCATCGGACAGGGGGGCTCACCC. It translates to CAIGQGGSP. The full CDR3 protein is CAIGQGGSPLHF.

Note on this clone: At one end the junction does not follow the germline gene, possibly because of a read error. The CDR3 extends 3 residues past the end of the read, so its final part is completed from the germline J gene. The sample has other DNA sequences that encode this CDR3 too. The rearrangement joins TRBV30 to TRBJ1-3; 7 nucleotides agree with TRBD1. The germline V gene encodes CDR1 GTSNPN and CDR2 SVGIG (reference sequence). The CDR3 totals 13 residues. Partial CDR3 DNA: TGTGCCTGGAGATACAGGGGTGGAAACACA. Its protein is CAWRYRGGNT. The complete CDR3 reads CAWRYRGGNTIYF.

Comment on this clone: The read ends 3 residues early relative to the CDR3; the germline J gene fills the gap. J is TRBJ1-6 and V is TRBV7-6, with 7 bases that match TRBD1. Unmatched junction bases numbered 4, after V lost 5 bases and J lost 9 bases. The CDR3 has 13 residues. CDR1 and CDR2 (germline): SGHVS, FNYEAQ. The DNA read from the CDR3 is TGTGCCAGCAGCCCGACAGGGACTTCACCC. Amino acid sequence: CASSPTGTSP. The whole CDR3 reads CASSPTGTSPLHF.